One sample yielded the 26 T cell receptor beta chains listed below, sequenced in a study of cytomegalovirus exposure and HLA in healthy donors. Use of 60 Vbeta and 13 Jbeta primers characterized the PCR. Repertoires were generated with immunoSEQ multiplex PCR, while TCRdb's copy carries only in-frame clones and drops some. The sample yields tens of thousands of clones, roughly 79% seen once. The material sequenced was PBMCs. The source is a male donor in good health and CMV-seropositive.

The rearrangement uses TRBV14 and TRBJ2-3; TRBD1 aligns across 11 bases. In germline, CDR1 is SGHDN, CDR2 FVKESK. The V segment lost 4 bases and the J segment 5 bases; nucleotides outside the gene matches: 11. The CDR3 loop spans 17 amino acids. CDR3 loop: CASSLRDRGDYGDTQYF. CDR3 bases: TGTGCCAGCAGCCTCCGGGACAGGGGGGATTATGGAGATACGCAGTATTTT.

In nucleotides, the CDR3 is TGTGCCAGCAGTTTACCGGGACTAGCGGGATCAAACGAGCAGTACTTC. Its translation: CASSLPGLAGSNEQYF. The chain has TRBV28 and TRBJ2-7, with 13 positions matching TRBD2. The CDR3 covers 16 residues. V shed 2 bases and J 5 bases; nucleotides not matched to a gene: 6. CDR1 and CDR2 (germline): MDHEN, SYDVKM.

V usage is TRBV5-4 and J usage is TRBJ1-6; 8 nucleotides agree with TRBD1. CDR3 size: 15 residues. V dropped 5 bases and J dropped 7; count of bases not matched to a gene: 8. CDR1 SGHNT and CDR2 YYREEE come from the germline V gene (reference sequence). Here the CDR3 reads CASRVQGAQNSPLHF. The CDR3 nucleotides are TGTGCCAGCAGGGTCCAGGGGGCGCAAAATTCACCCCTCCACTTT.

The chain links TRBV19 to TRBJ2-2; the match to TRBD1 covers 8 bases. The junction had 5 bases not matched to a gene; V was cut back by 4 bases and J by 4 bases. Looked up from germline, CDR1 is LNHDA and CDR2 is SQIVND (reference sequence). The CDR3 loop spans 15 amino acids. The CDR3 coding sequence is TGTGCCAGTAGTAGGCGGACAGGGACCACCGGGGAGCTGTTTTTT. This codes for CASSRRTGTTGELFF.

Only a few counts were recorded for this clone. This chain joins TRBV7-3 and TRBJ1-1; D gene uncertain. The CDR3 covers 13 residues. In germline, CDR1 is SGHTA, CDR2 FQGTGA. The ends were cut back, 2 bases at V and 7 bases at J, with 11 bases in the middle. CDR3 DNA: TGTGCCAGCAGCTTAGGAGCAGCCAGTGAAGCTTTCTTT. This gives the protein CASSLGAASEAFF.

This chain joins TRBV10-3 and TRBJ1-5, with 10 bases aligning to TRBD1. The CDR3 is made up of 13 amino acids. Germline lookup yields CDR1 ENHRY and CDR2 SYGVKD. Trimming removed 11 bases from V and 7 bases from J; junction bases left unmatched: 8. The CDR3 DNA follows: TGTGCCGCCGCCGGGACAGGGGACCAGCCCCAGCATTTT. Its translation: CAAAGTGDQPQHF.

V and J are TRBV10-3 and TRBJ2-1; TRBD2 matches 10 bases. Germline trimming cut 3 bases from V and 7 bases from J; bases unmatched to any gene: 9. There are 16 residues in the CDR3. The V gene's germline CDR1 is ENHRY and CDR2 SYGVKD. CDR3 sequence reads: CAISDPSGRGENEQFF. The CDR3 DNA follows: TGTGCCATCAGTGACCCTAGCGGGAGAGGAGAAAATGAGCAGTTCTTC.

The chain couples TRBV18 to TRBJ1-1, with D tentatively TRBD1 (5 bases). V gave up 2 bases and J gave up 0 bases, with 10 bases separating them. Germline-derived CDR1 and CDR2 are KGHSH and LQKENI. The CDR3 totals 15 residues. In DNA form, the CDR3 reads TGTGCCAGCTCACCATCCAGGGTATTGAACACTGAAGCTTTCTTT. Translation: CASSPSRVLNTEAFF.

This chain joins TRBV28 and TRBJ2-7; no reliable D call. V was shortened by 2 bases and J by 3 bases, with 5 bases between the two germline ends. Germline CDR1 MDHEN, CDR2 SYDVKM. This CDR3 is built from 12 residues. The CDR3 DNA reads TGTGCCAGCAGTTTAACTGTCTACGAGCAGTACTTC. This sequence encodes CASSLTVYEQYF. Based on the CDR3 plus reference TRBV28 and TRBJ2-7, the full variable domain is DVKVTQSSRYLVKRTGEKVFLECVQDMDHENMFWYRQDPGLGLRLIYFSYDVKMKEKGDIPEGYSVSREKKERFSLILESASTNQTSMYLCASSLTVYEQYFGPGTRLTVT.

This chain joins TRBV7-8 and TRBJ1-2, with 10 bases fitting TRBD1. V was pared by 5 bases and J by 1 base, with 4 bases of the junction left unmatched. Germline V gene sequence: CDR1 SGHVS, CDR2 FQNEAQ. The CDR3 runs 15 residues. CDR3 residues: CASSTRDRGNYGYTF. In DNA, the CDR3 is TGTGCCAGCAGCACACGGGACAGGGGTAACTATGGCTACACCTTC.

This clone showed up just a few times. This chain joins TRBV7-3 and TRBJ2-7; D remains ambiguous. The length of the CDR3 is 13 residues. The V end lost 5 bases, the J end lost 4 bases, and 12 bases lay between the germline ends. CDR1 SGHTA and CDR2 FQGTGA come from the germline V gene. CDR3 DNA sequence: TGTGCCAGCAGCCCCGACGGGTATTACGAGCAGTACTTC. Amino acid sequence: CASSPDGYYEQYF. The variable domain in full, with the rest retrieved from reference TRBV7-3 and TRBJ2-7, is GAGVSQTPSNKVTEKGKYVELRCDPISGHTALYWYRQSLGQGPEFLIYFQGTGAADDSGLPNDRFFAVRPEGSVSTLKIQRTERGDSAVYLCASSPDGYYEQYFGPGTRLTVT.

The rearrangement links TRBV5-6 to TRBJ2-1; 8 nucleotides match TRBD2. There are 16 residues in the CDR3. Germline loops: CDR1 SGHDT, CDR2 YYEEEE. Unmatched junction bases numbered 8, after V lost 2 bases and J lost 4 bases. CDR3 nucleotide sequence: TGTGCCAGCAGCTTTTCTCCGGGGGGGGATTACAATGAGCAGTTCTTC. Translation: CASSFSPGGDYNEQFF. The whole variable domain, filled in from reference TRBV5-6 and TRBJ2-1, reads DAGVTQSPTHLIKTRGQQVTLRCSPKSGHDTVSWYQQALGQGPQFIFQYYEEEERQRGNFPDRFSGHQFPNYSSELNVNALLLGDSALYLCASSFSPGGDYNEQFFGPGTRLTVL.

The DNA of the CDR3 is TGTGCCAGCAGTTACTCGAGGCCAACCTCAGATACGCAGTATTTT. The encoded protein is CASSYSRPTSDTQYF. The rearrangement uses TRBV6-5 and TRBJ2-3; D remains ambiguous. Trimming shortened V by 0 bases and J by 4 bases, and 11 bases separated the two germline ends. CDR3 length: 15 residues. The germline V gene has CDR1 MNHEY and CDR2 SVGAGI.

The V and J genes are TRBV12-5 and TRBJ2-7; 8 nucleotides agree with TRBD1. Germline CDR1 reads LGHNT; CDR2 reads FRNRAP. There are 14 residues in the CDR3. V shed 5 bases, J shed 4 bases, and the junction held 7 bases outside the gene matches. Here the CDR3 reads CASGPSDRVYEQYF. As DNA, the CDR3 is TGTGCTAGTGGTCCCTCGGACAGGGTTTACGAGCAGTACTTC.

This clone was counted only a few times. The chain is built from TRBV28 and TRBJ1-2; the D gene is possibly TRBD1 (6 bases). The CDR3 runs 14 residues. CDR1 is MDHEN and CDR2 is SYDVKM in the germline V gene. The V end lost 5 bases, the J end lost 0 bases, and 10 bases lay between the germline ends. The CDR3 protein is CASSPWTANYGYTF. CDR3 nucleotide sequence: TGTGCCAGCAGTCCTTGGACAGCTAACTATGGCTACACCTTC.

The gene calls are TRBV4-3 and TRBJ1-1; 7 bases line up with TRBD1. The CDR3 is 14 amino acids. V shed 4 bases and J 5 bases; nucleotides not matched to a gene: 7. Germline lookup yields CDR1 LGHNA and CDR2 YSLEER. The DNA for the CDR3 is TGCGCCAGCAGCCCGCACGACAGGGAAACTGAAGCTTTCTTT. Translating gives CASSPHDRETEAFF.

The genes are TRBV7-9 and TRBJ2-1; D uncertain. Germline loops: CDR1 SEHNR, CDR2 FQNEAQ (reference sequence). Trimming removed 5 bases from V and 10 bases from J, with 12 bases in between. The CDR3 runs 12 residues. CDR3 DNA: TGTGCCAGCAGCCCTATCGAACGCGAGCAGTTCTTC. It codes for CASSPIEREQFF.

V gene TRBV6-5 combines with J gene TRBJ2-7, with no clear D. Trimming took 4 bases from V and 5 from J, leaving 18 bases between them. CDR3 length: 15 amino acids. Looked up from germline, CDR1 is MNHEY and CDR2 is SVGAGI. The CDR3 protein is CASSLLQANPDEQYF. CDR3 nucleotides: TGTGCCAGCAGTTTGCTTCAGGCTAACCCCGACGAGCAGTACTTC.

Only one count was recorded for this clone. The chain uses TRBV14 and TRBJ1-1; D is ambiguous. Between the trimmed V and J ends, which lost 2 bases and 1 base, there was a span of 5 bases. Germline CDR1 is SGHDN and CDR2 is FVKESK. This CDR3 has 13 amino acids. CDR3 nucleotide sequence: TGTGCCAGCAGCCAACAGGCGAACACTGAAGCTTTCTTT. This translates into CASSQQANTEAFF.

Regarding this clone: The junction departs from germline at one end; a sequencing error may be responsible. V and J are TRBV7-7 and TRBJ2-5; D is perhaps TRBD2 (6 bases). Looked up from germline, CDR1 is SSHAT and CDR2 is FNYEAQ (reference sequence). The CDR3 spans 14 residues. CDR3: CASSSASRGETQYF. The CDR3 nucleotides read TGTGCTAGCAGCTCGGCTTCTCGGGGGGAGACCCAGTACTTC. Filled out from reference TRBV7-7 and TRBJ2-5, the complete variable domain reads GAGVSQSPRYKVTKRGQDVTLRCDPISSHATLYWYQQALGQGPEFLTYFNYEAQPDKSGLPSDRFSAERPEGSISTLTIQRTEQRDSAMYRCASSSASRGETQYFGPGTRLLVL.

The DNA for the CDR3 is TGCGCCAGCAGCTTGGTTGGGACAGGGGTTCGGAATGAGCAGTTCTTC. This encodes CASSLVGTGVRNEQFF. The chain is built from TRBV5-1 and TRBJ2-1, with 10 bases identical to TRBD1. This CDR3 is built from 16 residues. Per the germline V gene, CDR1 is SGHRS and CDR2 is YFSETQ. V dropped 0 bases and J dropped 7; count of bases not matched to a gene: 7.

V usage is TRBV2 and J usage is TRBJ2-1; TRBD1 is a possible D gene (6 bases). The germline V and J ends were trimmed by 4 bases and 8 bases, with 6 bases remaining between them. This CDR3 has 11 residues. Per the germline V gene, CDR1 is SNHLY and CDR2 is FYNNEI. CDR3 bases: TGTGCCAGCAGTGCAGGGGATGAGCAGTTCTTC. Translation gives CASSAGDEQFF.

The chain employs TRBV10-3 and TRBJ2-7; 13 bases are shared with TRBD2. The germline CDR1 and CDR2 sequences are ENHRY and SYGVKD. This CDR3 has 15 amino acids. The J segment lost 7 bases and the V segment lost 10 bases, leaving 13 bases of the junction unmatched. The CDR3: CATSTGLAGTGEQYF. CDR3 nucleotide sequence: TGTGCCACCAGCACGGGACTAGCGGGAACCGGAGAGCAGTACTTC.

V and J are TRBV5-8 and TRBJ2-1, with TRBD2 matching over 7 bases. The germline gives CDR1 SGHTS, CDR2 YDEGEE. The CDR3 contains 16 residues. Trimming cost V 0 bases and J 6 bases; bases outside gene matches: 9. The CDR3 loop is CASSLVLAVLGNEQFF. For the CDR3, the DNA is TGTGCCAGCAGCTTGGTGCTAGCGGTTTTAGGCAATGAGCAGTTCTTC.

The chain is built from TRBV5-4 and TRBJ2-3; 12 nucleotides align to TRBD2. V trimming: 5 bases; J trimming: 8 bases; junction bases outside the gene matches: 9. Germline CDR1 is SGHNT and CDR2 is YYREEE (reference sequence). CDR3 length equals 15 residues. The CDR3 is CASSPRGLAGRTQYF. The CDR3 DNA reads as TGTGCCAGCAGTCCAAGGGGACTAGCGGGTCGTACGCAGTATTTT. Looking up the rest from reference TRBV5-4 and TRBJ2-3 gives the full variable domain: ETGVTQSPTHLIKTRGQQVTLRCSSQSGHNTVSWYQQALGQGPQFIFQYYREEENGRGNFPPRFSGLQFPNYSSELNVNALELDDSALYLCASSPRGLAGRTQYFGPGTRLTVL.

The chain carries TRBV14 and TRBJ2-6, with 9 bases fitting TRBD1. The CDR3 extends over 16 amino acids. V lost 6 bases and J lost 2; bases outside the gene matches: 5. Germline assignment: CDR1 SGHDN and CDR2 FVKESK. The CDR3: CASRGQGIAGANVLTF. The CDR3 coding sequence is TGTGCCAGCAGGGGACAGGGTATTGCTGGGGCCAACGTCCTGACTTTC.